The present entry profiles one TCR beta chain with its context. The table lists this clonotype with a few counts. Its antigen specificity is not known. There are no base qualities to consult, and no much larger clone falls within one base. This sample was included in a study of CD8 T cells in ankylosing spondylitis (dated by TCRdb to the late 2010s). For the study in its entirety: T cell receptor beta repertoires were profiled in healthy donors and ankylosing spondylitis patients so that disease-linked TCR variants could be found. The whole study cohort included 95 to 130 healthy donors and under 30 ankylosing spondylitis patients. Samples of peripheral blood were taken, and for ankylosing spondylitis patients, synovial fluid was collected as well.

The CDR1 and CDR2 encoded by the germline V gene (reference sequence) are SGHKS and YYEKEE. The CDR3 has 16 amino acids, counting the end cysteine and phenylalanine. Only the CDR3 region is kept as DNA, spanning 48 bases read in frame from base 1. Trimming costs V 0 bases and J 0 bases, and their ends lie 10 bases apart. General conclusions and limits of the study: The disease-linked clones were reported to be significantly enriched in matched synovial fluid samples from ankylosing spondylitis patients. A TCR beta motif made up of several highly homologous amino acid variants appeared to be characteristic of blood from ankylosing spondylitis patients. The disease-linked clones had a CD8+ phenotype and were found at relatively low frequencies in peripheral blood. Some motif variants were previously reported in synovial fluid and blood of reactive arthritis patients, suggesting common disease-initiation mechanisms.

The listed sequencing device is Illumina HiSeq 2500. Quantitative 5'-RACE with molecular barcodes was the method used to prepare the TCR beta libraries. The original methods were these. A new computational method, built on a probabilistic model of VDJ rearrangement, was used to identify disease-linked TCR variants. TCRdb cleaned the public reads at Q25 with fastp, built clones with MiXCR and kept in-frame beta chains. Every distinct CDR3 protein forms one entry, paired with its most common genes and DNA. The authors' filters were not applied to this entry. The sample table holds about 130,000 distinct CDR3 sequences, of which approximately 7.4% were seen once. Around 12% of the sample belongs to the ten largest clones.

This sequence was found in a female donor with ankylosing spondylitis or in good health (not recorded which). In this chain, TRBV5-5 is recombined with TRBJ2-1; a weak D assignment points to TRBD2 (5 bases agree). Sequenced: blood, either unsorted or a sorted T cell fraction (not recorded which). The CDR3 amino acid sequence is: CASSLELAGSYNEQFF. In nucleotide form, the sequence is TGTGCCAGCAGCTTGGAGCTAGCAGGCTCCTACAATGAGCAGTTCTTC.